The 30 T cell receptor beta chains below all came from one sample that was sequenced in a study of T cells in Graves' hyperthyroidism and ophthalmopathy. TCR beta CDR3 sequences were amplified from RNA transcripts. During a first-round RT-PCR of the TCR CDR3, the HTBI primer set was used. TCRdb reanalysed the multiplex PCR reads using MiXCR and keeps one entry per CDR3 protein. Of under 400,000 distinct CDR3 sequences in the sample, 15% to 18% were seen once. Source material: blood. Receptor source: a woman aged 18-29 years with Graves' hyperthyroidism that later progressed to Graves' ophthalmopathy.

The table lists this clonotype with many counts. The J gene is TRBJ2-7, the V gene TRBV13, with D unclear. The CDR3 has 14 residues. Trimming cost V 2 bases and J 0 bases, with 8 bases left between them. Germline loops: CDR1 PRHDT, CDR2 FYEKMQ (reference sequence). In DNA form, the CDR3 reads TGTGCCAGCAGCTTATCCCACGGCTCCTACGAGCAGTACTTC. Protein product: CASSLSHGSYEQYF.

As for this clonotype: This may come from a read error, since a much larger clone is one base off. The chain recombines TRBV20-1 with TRBJ2-1, with D tentatively TRBD2 (5 bases). The length of the CDR3 is 14 residues. CDR1 and CDR2 (germline): DFQATT, SNEGSKA (reference sequence). In nucleotides, the CDR3 is TGCAGTGCTAGCGGGATTTGGGATACATCGGAGCAGCTCTTC. Translation gives CSASGIWDTSEQLF.

This clonotype has a count of ten or more. The chain couples TRBV24-1 to TRBJ2-2, with D perhaps being TRBD1 or TRBD2 (5 bases each). The V end was cut by 6 bases, the J end by 5 bases, with 15 bases between. The V gene's germline CDR1 is KGHDR and CDR2 SFDVKD. The CDR3 extends over 15 amino acids. CDR3: CATSRETAGTGELFF. The CDR3 coding sequence is TGTGCCACCAGTAGGGAGACCGCAGGGACCGGGGAGCTGTTTTTT.

The chain recombines TRBV28 with TRBJ2-6; D is perhaps TRBD2 (6 bases). This CDR3 comprises 22 residues. Germline V gene data show CDR1 as MDHEN and CDR2 as SYDVKM. Trimming shortened V by 5 bases and J by 0 bases, and 29 bases separated the two germline ends. CDR3 loop: CASSTRRRSGLSELSGANVLTF. The CDR3 DNA follows: TGTGCCAGCAGTACCCGCCGACGGAGTGGACTAAGTGAACTCTCTGGGGCCAACGTCCTGACTTTC.

The sample holds a few counts of this clonotype. V and J are TRBV16 and TRBJ2-7; 9 bases align to TRBD2. The V gene's germline CDR1 is KGHSY and CDR2 FQNENV. Trimming cost V 1 base and J 3 bases; bases outside gene matches: 10. This CDR3 spans 17 amino acids. The CDR3 region has the DNA TGTGCCAGCAGCCAATTAATGGCGGGAGGGAACCACTACGAGCAGTACTTC. Encoded protein: CASSQLMAGGNHYEQYF.

Written as DNA, the CDR3 is TGTGCCACCAGTGACCCCACCCGGGCCTCTGCGGGCGAGCAGTACTTC. Protein product: CATSDPTRASAGEQYF. V is TRBV24-1 and J is TRBJ2-7; possibly TRBD2 for D (5 bases). The germline CDR1 and CDR2 sequences are KGHDR and SFDVKD. The CDR3 contains 16 residues. V lost 4 bases and J 6 bases, leaving 21 bases between the germline ends.

This clonotype was observed many times. The rearrangement links TRBV7-9 to TRBJ2-7; either TRBD1 or TRBD2 may fit D (5 bases each). Germline CDR1 SEHNR, CDR2 FQNEAQ (reference sequence). CDR3 size: 13 residues. V lost 5 bases and J 3 bases, leaving 11 bases between the germline ends. The CDR3 reads CASSPWDDYEQYF. The CDR3, as DNA: TGTGCCAGCAGCCCCTGGGACGACTACGAGCAGTACTTC.

The V gene is TRBV29-1, the J gene TRBJ2-1, with 14 bases matching TRBD2. The CDR3 contains 17 residues. Trimming took 7 bases from V and 5 from J; bases not matched to a gene: 13. Germline loops: CDR1 SQVTM, CDR2 ANQGSEA. CDR3 bases: TGCAGCGCCGTGGGACTAGCGGGAGATCTAACCGACAATGAGCAGTTCTTC. It translates to CSAVGLAGDLTDNEQFF.

Regarding this clonotype: This sequence may be a read error, since a much larger clone differs from it by one base. V is TRBV6-4 and J is TRBJ1-1; D unclear. Germline CDR1 is MRHNA and CDR2 is SNTAGT. This CDR3 spans 13 amino acids. Trimming took 3 bases from V and 1 from J, leaving 6 bases between them. This CDR3 reads CASSEGENTEAFF. The CDR3, as DNA: TGTGCCAGCAGTGAAGGTGAGAACACTGAAGCTTTCTTT.

The V gene is TRBV20-1, the J gene TRBJ2-1; 9 bases align to TRBD2. This CDR3 is 15 amino acids long. Germline V lookup: CDR1 DFQATT, CDR2 SNEGSKA (reference sequence). Trimming cost V 6 bases and J 0 bases; bases outside gene matches: 6. In DNA form, the CDR3 reads TGCAGTGCCCGTAGCGGGGGACTCTCCTACAATGAGCAGTTCTTC. It yields the protein CSARSGGLSYNEQFF.

This clonotype was detected only a few times. The V call is TRBV14, the J call TRBJ2-3; no definite D call. CDR3 length: 12 amino acids. V was pared by 5 bases and J by 3 bases, with 6 bases between. Germline V CDR1 and CDR2: SGHDN, FVKESK. CDR3 sequence: CASSAPTDTQYF. In DNA, the CDR3 is TGTGCCAGCAGCGCTCCTACAGATACGCAGTATTTT.

This clonotype was seen many times. J is TRBJ1-5 and V is TRBV7-2; tentative D call: TRBD1 (5 bases). Trimming cost V 1 base and J 3 bases, with 10 bases left between them. The germline gives CDR1 SGHTA, CDR2 FQGNSA. This CDR3 contains 15 residues. CDR3 sequence (DNA): TGTGCCAGCAGCTTAGACTGGACATCCAATCAGCCCCAGCATTTT. This codes for CASSLDWTSNQPQHF.

The chain has TRBV4-1 and TRBJ2-2; TRBD1 matches at 8 bases. The junction had 5 bases not matched to a gene; V was cut back by 1 base and J by 1 base. Germline V gene data show CDR1 as MGHRA and CDR2 as YSYEKL. The length of the CDR3 is 17 residues. In DNA, the CDR3 is TGCGCCAGCAGCCAAGGTGGGACAGGCAAGAACACCGGGGAGCTGTTTTTT. Amino acid sequence: CASSQGGTGKNTGELFF.

The rearrangement joins TRBV6-1 to TRBJ1-6; 8 bases are shared with TRBD1. Germline V CDR1 and CDR2: MNHNS, SASEGT. The CDR3 totals 14 residues. V was pared by 5 bases and J by 5 bases, with 2 bases of the junction left unmatched. CDR3: CASSPGGDNSPLHF. The CDR3 region has the DNA TGTGCCAGCAGTCCAGGGGGCGATAATTCACCCCTCCACTTT.

This clonotype showed up many times. The chain combines TRBV5-1 with TRBJ2-1; 12 nucleotides line up with TRBD2. The CDR3 is 15 amino acids. Germline loops: CDR1 SGHRS, CDR2 YFSETQ. The ends lost 3 bases at V and 7 bases at J; junction bases unmatched: 5. DNA for the CDR3: TGCGCCAGCAGCTCAGTAACTAGCGGGGGGAATGAGCAGTTCTTC. It yields the protein CASSSVTSGGNEQFF.

This clonotype was seen at least ten times. V usage is TRBV2 and J usage is TRBJ2-1; TRBD2 aligns across 7 bases. The ends lost 7 bases at V and 8 bases at J; junction bases unmatched: 11. The CDR3 extends over 14 amino acids. Germline-derived CDR1 and CDR2 are SNHLY and FYNNEI. The CDR3 DNA is TGTGCCAGCACCCAAGGGAGGGAATGGGATGAGCAGTTCTTC. This gives the protein CASTQGREWDEQFF.

This clonotype was detected ten times or more. V usage is TRBV20-1 and J usage is TRBJ1-1; tentative D call: TRBD1 (5 bases). The CDR3 runs 12 residues. Deletions cut 6 bases from V and 4 bases from J, with 12 bases between. Germline CDR1 and CDR2: DFQATT and SNEGSKA (reference sequence). CDR3 in amino acids: CSAGGVVTEAFF. In DNA, the CDR3 is TGCAGTGCAGGAGGGGTGGTCACTGAAGCTTTCTTT.

The rearrangement joins TRBV28 to TRBJ2-5; tentatively, D is TRBD2 (8 bases). This CDR3 is 13 amino acids long. The germline V gene encodes CDR1 MDHEN and CDR2 SYDVKM. V shed 7 bases and J shed 5 bases, with 14 bases lying between them. The CDR3 loop is CASTGGGPETQYF. The DNA of the CDR3 is TGTGCCAGCACGGGAGGGGGCCCGGAGACCCAGTACTTC.

Note on this clonotype: This sequence may be a read error, since a much larger clone differs from it by one base. The gene calls are TRBV27 and TRBJ1-2; maybe TRBD1 (6 bases). From germline, CDR1 is MNHEY and CDR2 SMNVEV (reference sequence). The CDR3 spans 11 residues. The CDR3 bases are TGTGTCAGCGGACAGCCCTATGGCTACACCTTC. Translated: CVSGQPYGYTF.

This chain's CDR3 is CASSRIAESTGELFF. CDR3 sequence (DNA): TGTGCCAGCAGCCGAATAGCGGAAAGCACCGGGGAGCTGTTTTTT. This chain links TRBV6-1 with TRBJ2-2; possible D gene TRBD2, 6 bases. CDR3 size: 15 residues. Trimming cost V 6 bases and J 4 bases, with 15 bases left between them. Germline V gene data show CDR1 as MNHNS and CDR2 as SASEGT.

The rearrangement uses TRBV27 and TRBJ1-6; 7 bases map to TRBD1. The CDR3 is made up of 16 amino acids. The ends lost 6 bases at V and 6 bases at J; junction bases unmatched: 11. The V gene's germline CDR1 is MNHEY and CDR2 SMNVEV (reference sequence). CDR3 protein: CASSQWPGQSNSPLHF. The CDR3 DNA sequence: TGTGCCAGCAGCCAATGGCCGGGACAGAGTAATTCACCCCTCCACTTT.

This rearrangement joins TRBV5-1 to TRBJ2-3; no clear D. This CDR3 spans 14 amino acids. The germline V gene encodes CDR1 SGHRS and CDR2 YFSETQ. Trimming left V 0 bases short and J 4 bases short, with 9 bases between. DNA of the CDR3: TGCGCCAGCAGCTTGGGGCGCCCCGCAGATACGCAGTATTTT. The encoded protein is CASSLGRPADTQYF.

At least ten counts were recorded for this clonotype. The V call is TRBV12-5, the J call TRBJ2-1; 11 bases agree with TRBD2. This CDR3 comprises 19 residues. V was pared by 1 base and J by 0 bases, with 8 bases of the junction left unmatched. The germline V gene encodes CDR1 LGHNT and CDR2 FRNRAP. The CDR3 loop reads CASGLAGLAGGSSYNEQFF. As DNA, the CDR3 is TGTGCTAGTGGTTTGGCCGGACTAGCGGGTGGAAGCTCCTACAATGAGCAGTTCTTC.

In its sample, this clonotype was seen a few times. Being one base from a much bigger clone, this may be a read error. The J gene is TRBJ2-1, the V gene TRBV7-3; 13 bases are shared with TRBD2. Germline CDR1 and CDR2: SGHTA and FQGTGA. V shed 4 bases, J shed 8 bases, and the junction held 14 bases outside the gene matches. CDR3 size: 18 residues. In DNA form, the CDR3 reads TGTGCCAGCAGCTCAAATCCGGGACTAGCGGGACGCCAGGATGAGCAGTTCTTC. This codes for CASSSNPGLAGRQDEQFF.

This clonotype turned up a few times. This chain connects TRBV19 to TRBJ2-5; D might be TRBD2 (6 bases). The V gene lost 3 bases and the J gene lost 0 bases, with 11 bases spanning the gap. Per the germline V gene, CDR1 is LNHDA and CDR2 is SQIVND (reference sequence). The CDR3 runs 15 residues. The CDR3 DNA sequence: TGTGCCAGTAGTATTTTTGCGGGATACCAAGAGACCCAGTACTTC. Its translation is CASSIFAGYQETQYF.

In this sample, this clonotype turned up many times. The chain joins TRBV3-1 to TRBJ1-1; maybe TRBD1 (6 bases). The CDR3 contains 14 residues. Germline values: CDR1 LGHDT, CDR2 YNNKEL (reference sequence). With 3 bases removed from V and 1 base from J, the gap between germline ends came to 9 bases. The DNA of the CDR3 is TGTGCCAGCAGCCACCAACAGGGGAACACTGAAGCTTTCTTT. It translates to CASSHQQGNTEAFF.

CDR3 loop: CASSQRTSGGNTDTQYF. CDR3 nucleotides: TGTGCCAGCAGCCAAAGGACTAGCGGGGGAAACACAGATACGCAGTATTTT. The chain joins TRBV4-2 to TRBJ2-3; the match to TRBD2 covers 13 bases. This CDR3 has 17 amino acids. Germline V lookup: CDR1 LGHNA, CDR2 YNFKEQ. V was clipped by 2 bases and J by 2 bases; unmatched bases: 4.

This clonotype was detected only a few times. The V call is TRBV18, the J call TRBJ2-2, with 7 bases aligning to TRBD1. Germline lookup yields CDR1 KGHSH and CDR2 LQKENI. The CDR3 totals 16 residues. The V and J ends lost 4 bases and 0 bases, in that order; junction bases with no gene match: 5. The CDR3: CASSHTGQANTGELFF. As DNA, the CDR3 is TGTGCCAGCTCACACACAGGACAGGCGAACACCGGGGAGCTGTTTTTT.

The rearrangement joins TRBV20-1 to TRBJ2-5; no reliable D call. V shed 3 bases and J shed 6 bases, with 14 bases lying between them. There are 13 residues in the CDR3. The germline V gene encodes CDR1 DFQATT and CDR2 SNEGSKA (reference sequence). CDR3 DNA: TGCAGTGCTAGGGCCGGCACGACCCAGACCCAGTACTTC. Encoded protein: CSARAGTTQTQYF.

V is TRBV3-1 and J is TRBJ2-4; D gene uncertain. CDR3 length: 16 amino acids. Trimming shortened V by 0 bases and J by 0 bases, and 9 bases separated the two germline ends. Germline V gene lookup returns CDR1 LGHDT and CDR2 YNNKEL (reference sequence). CDR3 loop: CASSQEALLAKNIQYF. CDR3 nucleotides: TGTGCCAGCAGCCAAGAGGCCTTATTAGCCAAAAACATTCAGTACTTC.